This section outlines one T cell receptor beta chain sequence together with its context. Its antigen is not known. Sorted-subset replicate PCR reactions contained approximately 190 ng DNA, corresponding to some 28,000 T cell genomes. Assay used: immunoSEQ multiplex PCR; TCRdb lists only in-frame clones, some missing. The sample shows 2.3 million or so clones, 85% to 95% of them seen only once. The sample comes from a study of shared clonotypes between healthy human individuals. The V gene end was trimmed by 1 base and the J gene end by 9 bases; junction bases not matched to a gene: 2. From germline, CDR1 is SGHTA and CDR2 FQGNSA. This CDR3 is built from 13 residues. General study findings and limits: There were few donors, and this limited the genetic and exposure-history diversity represented. It was the non-shared clonotypes that had lower generation probabilities than clonotypes shared by all four donors. Among donors, the sharing of clonotypes was expected to be influenced by sequencing depth.

This chain joins TRBV7-2 and TRBJ2-1, with 8 bases fitting TRBD2. The sequence derives from a man aged 18 to 30 in good health. Some clones in this sample may be carry-over from other donors' samples. The sequenced sample was naive CD4+ T cells from PBMCs. The sample's subset: CD45RA+ positively selected. The CDR3 loop reads CASSLVREGEQFF. For the CDR3, the DNA is TGTGCCAGCAGCTTAGTTCGGGAGGGTGAGCAGTTCTTC.